The 7 T cell receptor beta chains given below trace back to one sample, sequenced in a study of cytomegalovirus exposure and HLA in healthy donors. The PCR employed 60 Vbeta primers together with 13 Jbeta primers. Only in-frame clones appear in the TCRdb table, and some are missing; sequencing was by immunoSEQ multiplex PCR. Counted here are over 150,000 clones, 77% occurring once; the ten biggest clones make up 3.5% to 4.5%. Sequenced material: PBMCs. These receptors originate from a woman aged 55-69 years in good health and CMV-seropositive.

The chain is built from TRBV7-9 and TRBJ2-5; D call uncertain. Germline V CDR1 and CDR2: SEHNR, FQNEAQ (reference sequence). V gave up 5 bases and J gave up 5 bases, with 9 bases separating them. The CDR3 is made up of 12 amino acids. The CDR3 spells CASSPTGETQYF. The CDR3 DNA is TGTGCCAGCAGCCCCACCGGGGAGACCCAGTACTTC.

In its sample, this clone was seen once. The chain uses TRBV28 and TRBJ1-5; TRBD1 matches at 7 bases. The J segment lost 6 bases and the V segment lost 6 bases, leaving 8 bases of the junction unmatched. CDR1 is MDHEN and CDR2 is SYDVKM in the germline V gene. The CDR3 runs 14 residues. As DNA, the CDR3 is TGTGCCAGCAGCCCTAGGACAGGTTTTCAGCCCCAGCATTTT. Encoded protein: CASSPRTGFQPQHF.

The chain employs TRBV6-5 and TRBJ1-3; D is unresolved. The V gene's germline CDR1 is MNHEY and CDR2 SVGAGI. The CDR3 extends over 11 amino acids. V lost 6 bases and J 4 bases, leaving 4 bases between the germline ends. This CDR3 reads CASRRGNTIYF. The CDR3 DNA reads TGTGCCAGCAGGAGAGGAAACACCATATATTTT.

This chain connects TRBV5-4 to TRBJ2-7, with 14 bases fitting TRBD2. The germline CDR1 and CDR2 sequences are SGHNT and YYREEE (reference sequence). With 0 bases clipped from V and 7 bases from J, the junction kept 3 bases outside the gene matches. This CDR3 is 15 amino acids long. The CDR3 loop reads CASSLGLAGGREQYF. The CDR3 bases are TGTGCCAGCAGCTTGGGACTAGCGGGAGGGCGAGAGCAGTACTTC.

This clone was recorded a few times. The genes are TRBV5-5 and TRBJ1-2; D unclear. The CDR3 is 13 amino acids. In germline, CDR1 is SGHKS, CDR2 YYEKEE (reference sequence). Trimming stripped 2 bases from V and 7 bases from J, with 12 bases between. CDR3 sequence: CASSFLAGSGYTF. In nucleotides, the CDR3 is TGTGCCAGCAGCTTTTTGGCAGGTTCTGGCTACACCTTC.

The gene calls are TRBV19 and TRBJ2-3, with 8 bases lining up with TRBD2. V lost 4 bases to trimming and J lost 4 bases; unmatched junction nucleotides: 10. Looked up from germline, CDR1 is LNHDA and CDR2 is SQIVND (reference sequence). The CDR3 extends over 16 amino acids. DNA of the CDR3: TGTGCCAGTAGTAGAGTTAGCGGGATCGGGGCAGATACGCAGTATTTT. This encodes CASSRVSGIGADTQYF. The whole variable domain, remainder taken from reference TRBV19 and TRBJ2-3, is DGGITQSPKYLFRKEGQNVTLSCEQNLNHDAMYWYRQDPGQGLRLIYYSQIVNDFQKGDIAEGYSVSREKKESFPLTVTSAQKNPTAFYLCASSRVSGIGADTQYFGPGTRLTVL.

Written as DNA, the CDR3 is TGCGCCAGCAGCCAGGGGACCAGGGGTCAGCCCCAGCATTTT. Amino acid sequence: CASSQGTRGQPQHF. The rearrangement uses TRBV4-3 and TRBJ1-5; perhaps TRBD1 as D (6 bases). The CDR3 length is 14 residues. V lost 3 bases to trimming and J lost 6 bases, with 12 bases between them. Looked up from germline, CDR1 is LGHNA and CDR2 is YSLEER.